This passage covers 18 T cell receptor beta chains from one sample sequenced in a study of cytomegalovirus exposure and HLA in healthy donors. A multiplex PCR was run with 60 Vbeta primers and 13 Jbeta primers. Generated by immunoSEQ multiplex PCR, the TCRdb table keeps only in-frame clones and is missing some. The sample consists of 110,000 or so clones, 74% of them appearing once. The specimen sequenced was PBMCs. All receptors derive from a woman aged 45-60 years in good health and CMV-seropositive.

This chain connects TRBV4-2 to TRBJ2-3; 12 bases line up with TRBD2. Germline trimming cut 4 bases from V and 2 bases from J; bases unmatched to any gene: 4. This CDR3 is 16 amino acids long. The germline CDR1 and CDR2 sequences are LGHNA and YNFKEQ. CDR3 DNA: TGTGCCAGCAGCCCGTCTAGCGGGGGGGACACAGATACGCAGTATTTT. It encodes CASSPSSGGDTDTQYF.

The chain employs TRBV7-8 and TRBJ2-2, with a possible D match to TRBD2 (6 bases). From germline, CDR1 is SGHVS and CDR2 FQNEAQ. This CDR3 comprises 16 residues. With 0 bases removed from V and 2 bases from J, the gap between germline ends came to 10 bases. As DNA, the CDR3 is TGTGCCAGCAGCTTAGCGCTGGGGGGAAACACCGGGGAGCTGTTTTTT. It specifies CASSLALGGNTGELFF.

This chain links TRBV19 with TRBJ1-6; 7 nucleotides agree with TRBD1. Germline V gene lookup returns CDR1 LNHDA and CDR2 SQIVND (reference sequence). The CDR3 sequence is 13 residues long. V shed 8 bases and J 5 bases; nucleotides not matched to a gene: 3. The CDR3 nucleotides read TGTGCCAGTGCGGGACAGAATAATTCACCCCTCCACTTT. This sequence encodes CASAGQNNSPLHF.

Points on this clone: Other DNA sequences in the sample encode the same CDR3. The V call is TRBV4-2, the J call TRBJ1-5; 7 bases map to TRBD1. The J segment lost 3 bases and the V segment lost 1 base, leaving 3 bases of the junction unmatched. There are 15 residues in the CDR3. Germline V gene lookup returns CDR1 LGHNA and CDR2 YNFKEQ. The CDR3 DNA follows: TGTGCCAGCAGCCAAGTGGGACAGTCCAATCAGCCCCAGCATTTT. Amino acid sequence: CASSQVGQSNQPQHF.

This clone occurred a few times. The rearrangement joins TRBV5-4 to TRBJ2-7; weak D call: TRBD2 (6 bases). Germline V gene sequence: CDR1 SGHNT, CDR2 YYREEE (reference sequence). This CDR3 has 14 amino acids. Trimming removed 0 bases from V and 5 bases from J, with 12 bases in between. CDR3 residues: CASSLGGVPDEQYF. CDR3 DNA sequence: TGTGCCAGCAGCTTGGGGGGGGTCCCTGACGAGCAGTACTTC.

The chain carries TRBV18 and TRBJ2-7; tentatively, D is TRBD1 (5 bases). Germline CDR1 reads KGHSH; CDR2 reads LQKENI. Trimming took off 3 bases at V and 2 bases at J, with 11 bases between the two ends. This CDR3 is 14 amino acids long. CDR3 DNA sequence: TGTGCCAGCTCACCGCGTAGGGGCCCCTACGAGCAGTACTTC. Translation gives CASSPRRGPYEQYF.

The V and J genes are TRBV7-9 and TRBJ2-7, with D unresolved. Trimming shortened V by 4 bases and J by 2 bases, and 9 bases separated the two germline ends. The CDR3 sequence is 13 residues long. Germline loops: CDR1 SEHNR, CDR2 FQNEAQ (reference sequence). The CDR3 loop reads CASSSNSPYEQYF. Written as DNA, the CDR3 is TGTGCCAGCAGCTCTAATAGCCCCTACGAGCAGTACTTC.

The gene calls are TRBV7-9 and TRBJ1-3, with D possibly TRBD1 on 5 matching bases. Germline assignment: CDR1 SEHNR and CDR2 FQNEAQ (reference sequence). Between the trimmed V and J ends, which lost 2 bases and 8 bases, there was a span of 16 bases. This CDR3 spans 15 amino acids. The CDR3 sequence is CASSLSGPLRDTIYF. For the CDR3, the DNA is TGTGCCAGCAGCTTATCAGGGCCTCTTAGGGACACCATATATTTT.

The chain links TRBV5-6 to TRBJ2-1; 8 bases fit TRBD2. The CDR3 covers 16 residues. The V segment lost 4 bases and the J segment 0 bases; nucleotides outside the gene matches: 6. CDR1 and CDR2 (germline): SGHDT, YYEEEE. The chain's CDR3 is CASSGISGSSYNEQFF. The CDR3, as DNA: TGTGCCAGCAGCGGAATAAGCGGGAGCTCCTACAATGAGCAGTTCTTC.

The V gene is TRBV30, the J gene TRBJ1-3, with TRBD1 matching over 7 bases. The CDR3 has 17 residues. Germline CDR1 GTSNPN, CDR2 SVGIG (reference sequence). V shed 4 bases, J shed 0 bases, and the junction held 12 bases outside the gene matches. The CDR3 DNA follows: TGTGCCTGGAAAATCACCGGGACAGCGAGCTCTGGAAACACCATATATTTT. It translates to CAWKITGTASSGNTIYF.

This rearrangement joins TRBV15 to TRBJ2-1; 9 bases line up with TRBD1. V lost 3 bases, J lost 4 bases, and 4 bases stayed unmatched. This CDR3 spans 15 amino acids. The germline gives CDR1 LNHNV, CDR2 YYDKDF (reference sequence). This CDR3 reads CATSSGTGLYNEQFF. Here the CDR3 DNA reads TGTGCCACCAGCAGTGGGACAGGGCTATACAATGAGCAGTTCTTC.

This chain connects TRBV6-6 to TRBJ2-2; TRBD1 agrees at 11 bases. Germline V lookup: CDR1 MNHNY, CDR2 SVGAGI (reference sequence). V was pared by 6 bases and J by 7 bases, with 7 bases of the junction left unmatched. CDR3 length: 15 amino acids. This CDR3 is CASRGRTGGYGELFF. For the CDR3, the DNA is TGTGCCAGCAGGGGACGGACAGGGGGCTACGGGGAGCTGTTTTTT.

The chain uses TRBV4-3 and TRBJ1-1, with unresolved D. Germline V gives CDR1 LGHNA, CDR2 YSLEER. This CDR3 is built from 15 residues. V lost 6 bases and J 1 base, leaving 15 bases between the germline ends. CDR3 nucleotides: TGCGCCAGCAGTCCAAGCCTATCGGGGAACACTGAAGCTTTCTTT. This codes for CASSPSLSGNTEAFF.

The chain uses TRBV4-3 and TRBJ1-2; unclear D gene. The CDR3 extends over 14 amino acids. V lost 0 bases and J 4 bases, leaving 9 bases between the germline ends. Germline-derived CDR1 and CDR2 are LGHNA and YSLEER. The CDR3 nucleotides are TGCGCCAGCAGCCAAGAGGCGGGAGTCTATGGCTACACCTTC. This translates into CASSQEAGVYGYTF.

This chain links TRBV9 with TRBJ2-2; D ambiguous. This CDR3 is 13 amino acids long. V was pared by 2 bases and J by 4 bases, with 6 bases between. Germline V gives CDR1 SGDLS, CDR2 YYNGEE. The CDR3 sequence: CASSVPITGELFF. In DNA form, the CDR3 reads TGTGCCAGCAGCGTTCCTATCACCGGGGAGCTGTTTTTT. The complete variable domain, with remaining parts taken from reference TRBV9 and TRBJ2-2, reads DSGVTQTPKHLITATGQRVTLRCSPRSGDLSVYWYQQSLDQGLQFLIQYYNGEERAKGNILERFSAQQFPDLHSELNLSSLELGDSALYFCASSVPITGELFFGEGSRLTVL.

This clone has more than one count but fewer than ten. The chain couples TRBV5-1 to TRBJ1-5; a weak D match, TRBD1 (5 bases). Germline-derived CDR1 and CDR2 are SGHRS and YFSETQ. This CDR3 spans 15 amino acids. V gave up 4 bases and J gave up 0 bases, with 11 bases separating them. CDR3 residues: CASSADSYSNQPQHF. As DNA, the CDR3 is TGCGCCAGCAGCGCCGACAGCTATAGCAATCAGCCCCAGCATTTT. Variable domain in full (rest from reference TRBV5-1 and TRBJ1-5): KAGVTQTPRYLIKTRGQQVTLSCSPISGHRSVSWYQQTPGQGLQFLFEYFSETQRNKGNFPGRFSGRQFSNSRSEMNVSTLELGDSALYLCASSADSYSNQPQHFGDGTRLSIL.

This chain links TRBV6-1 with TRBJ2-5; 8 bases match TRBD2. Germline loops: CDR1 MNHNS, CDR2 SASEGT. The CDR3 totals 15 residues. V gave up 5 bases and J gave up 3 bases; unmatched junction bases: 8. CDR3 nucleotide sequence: TGTGCCAGCAGTATACTAGCGGTTGGTGAAGAGACCCAGTACTTC. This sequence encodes CASSILAVGEETQYF.

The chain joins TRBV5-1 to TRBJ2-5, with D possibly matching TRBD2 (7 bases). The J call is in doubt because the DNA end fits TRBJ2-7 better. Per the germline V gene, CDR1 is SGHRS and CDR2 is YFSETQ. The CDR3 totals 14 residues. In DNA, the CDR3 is TGCGCCAGCAGGCCGGGGGGCTTTTCCTACGAGCAGTACTTC. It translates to CASRPGGFSYEQYF.